One and the same sample provided the 18 T cell receptor beta chains below, sequenced in a study of shared clonotypes between healthy human individuals. Profiled with immunoSEQ multiplex PCR; TCRdb holds only in-frame clones, not every one. The repertoire holds around 750,000 clones, with approximately 74% as singletons. The material sequenced was memory CD4+ T cells sorted from blood. As for subset: CD45RA-negative fraction. These receptors all come from a woman in her 30s in good health.

This CDR3 is CASSNIAGDEQYF. The CDR3 DNA reads as TGCGCCAGCAGCAATATAGCGGGAGACGAGCAGTACTTC. This sequence joins TRBV5-1 and TRBJ2-7; 9 bases agree with TRBD2. This CDR3 is 13 amino acids long. Trimming at V came to 4 bases and at J to 5 bases, leaving 4 bases not matched to a gene. CDR1 is SGHRS, CDR2 YFSETQ, per germline.

V gene TRBV5-4 combines with J gene TRBJ2-5; 11 nucleotides align to TRBD2. The CDR3 is made up of 15 amino acids. V gave up 1 base and J gave up 4 bases; unmatched junction bases: 3. Germline V gene sequence: CDR1 SGHNT, CDR2 YYREEE (reference sequence). The CDR3: CASSLKTSGIETQYF. The CDR3 DNA reads TGTGCCAGCAGCTTGAAGACTAGCGGGATAGAGACCCAGTACTTC.

The rearrangement joins TRBV28 to TRBJ2-2; no firm D call. The V end was cut by 7 bases, the J end by 1 base, with 13 bases between. Germline V gene sequence: CDR1 MDHEN, CDR2 SYDVKM. The CDR3 runs to 15 residues. The CDR3 reads CASTPHYQNTGELFF. As DNA, the CDR3 is TGTGCCAGCACACCACATTATCAGAACACCGGGGAGCTGTTTTTT.

V usage is TRBV13 and J usage is TRBJ1-1; D ambiguous. Germline CDR1 PRHDT, CDR2 FYEKMQ (reference sequence). The ends were cut back, 3 bases at V and 3 bases at J, with 5 bases in the middle. The CDR3 sequence is 12 residues long. This CDR3 is CASSFFDTEAFF. DNA of the CDR3: TGTGCCAGCAGCTTCTTTGACACTGAAGCTTTCTTT.

V gene TRBV28 combines with J gene TRBJ1-2; 8 nucleotides match TRBD1. In germline, CDR1 is MDHEN, CDR2 SYDVKM. V gave up 7 bases and J gave up 8 bases; unmatched junction bases: 9. There are 13 residues in the CDR3. This CDR3 reads CASKSVRGQGYTF. Written as DNA, the CDR3 is TGTGCCAGCAAAAGCGTCAGGGGGCAAGGCTACACCTTC.

The chain is built from TRBV25-1 and TRBJ2-3; TRBD1 matches 7 bases. The V and J ends lost 2 bases and 6 bases, in that order; junction bases with no gene match: 11. The length of the CDR3 is 16 residues. Per the germline V gene, CDR1 is MGHDK and CDR2 is SYGVNS. CDR3 amino acids: CASSEALGRGTDTQYF. In DNA form, the CDR3 reads TGTGCCAGCAGTGAAGCTCTGGGCAGGGGGACGGATACGCAGTATTTT.

The J gene is TRBJ1-3, the V gene TRBV28; the match to TRBD1 covers 7 bases. J was trimmed by 2 bases and V by 8 bases; bases with no gene match: 3. CDR1 and CDR2 (germline): MDHEN, SYDVKM. This CDR3 region has 13 residues. CDR3: CASLDRTGNTIYF. The CDR3 DNA sequence: TGTGCCAGCTTGGACAGGACTGGAAACACCATATATTTT.

The chain joins TRBV5-1 to TRBJ1-5; 7 bases map to TRBD1. The V segment lost 4 bases and the J segment 5 bases; nucleotides outside the gene matches: 9. Germline CDR1 is SGHRS and CDR2 is YFSETQ. This CDR3 contains 15 residues. CDR3 in DNA: TGCGCCAGCAGCCCTCACGGACAGGTTGATCAGCCCCAGCATTTT. Residues: CASSPHGQVDQPQHF.

The chain couples TRBV7-9 to TRBJ1-4; D is unclear. This CDR3 is 16 amino acids long. The V and J ends lost 2 bases and 4 bases respectively, with 14 bases between them. Germline values: CDR1 SEHNR, CDR2 FQNEAQ (reference sequence). The CDR3 here is CASSLTAGNINEKLFF. DNA for the CDR3: TGTGCCAGCAGCTTAACGGCCGGGAACATTAATGAAAAACTGTTTTTT.

This clone was seen once. The rearrangement uses TRBV19 and TRBJ2-5; TRBD2 matches 11 bases. The V gene's germline CDR1 is LNHDA and CDR2 SQIVND (reference sequence). CDR3 length: 15 amino acids. Germline trimming cut 5 bases from V and 4 bases from J; bases unmatched to any gene: 6. CDR3 nucleotide sequence: TGTGCCAGTAGTCAGGGGACTAGCGGTCGAGAGACCCAGTACTTC. This translates into CASSQGTSGRETQYF.

The CDR3 sequence is CASSFGQNNEKLFF. Written as DNA, the CDR3 is TGTGCCAGCAGCTTCGGACAGAATAATGAAAAACTGTTTTTT. The rearrangement links TRBV5-8 to TRBJ1-4, with D maybe TRBD1 (6 bases). V gave up 2 bases and J gave up 4 bases, with 9 bases separating them. The CDR3 covers 14 residues. The V gene's germline CDR1 is SGHTS and CDR2 YDEGEE.

CDR3 nucleotide sequence: TGTGCCAGCAGTTTTCATGGCTCTGGGGCCAACGTCCTGACTTTC. Its protein is CASSFHGSGANVLTF. The rearrangement uses TRBV27 and TRBJ2-6; D remains ambiguous. Trimming took off 3 bases at V and 0 bases at J, with 6 bases between the two ends. This CDR3 region has 15 residues. Germline values: CDR1 MNHEY, CDR2 SMNVEV (reference sequence).

This chain links TRBV7-8 with TRBJ1-1, with 7 positions matching TRBD1. V lost 2 bases, J lost 1 base, and 1 base stayed unmatched. CDR1 and CDR2 (germline): SGHVS, FQNEAQ. The length of the CDR3 is 14 residues. The DNA for the CDR3 is TGTGCCAGCAGCTTAAGGGGGCCGAACACTGAAGCTTTCTTT. Its protein product is CASSLRGPNTEAFF.

The rearrangement joins TRBV7-9 to TRBJ2-5; 9 nucleotides agree with TRBD1. The germline V gene encodes CDR1 SEHNR and CDR2 FQNEAQ (reference sequence). The junction had 4 bases not matched to a gene; V was cut back by 4 bases and J by 1 base. The CDR3 runs to 15 residues. CDR3 nucleotides: TGTGCCAGCAGCTCCCCGGGACAGGGCCAAGAGACCCAGTACTTC. Amino acid sequence: CASSSPGQGQETQYF.

Of note for this clone: The sample contains more than one DNA sequence encoding this CDR3. J is TRBJ1-5 and V is TRBV28, with a possible D match to TRBD1 (5 bases). Germline-derived CDR1 and CDR2 are MDHEN and SYDVKM. V dropped 6 bases and J dropped 2 bases, with 11 bases sitting between them. CDR3 length: 14 amino acids. The CDR3 DNA sequence: TGTGCCAGCAGAAAAGGGGTTGGCAATCAGCCCCAGCATTTT. Encoded protein: CASRKGVGNQPQHF. Filled out from reference TRBV28 and TRBJ1-5, the complete variable domain reads DVKVTQSSRYLVKRTGEKVFLECVQDMDHENMFWYRQDPGLGLRLIYFSYDVKMKEKGDIPEGYSVSREKKERFSLILESASTNQTSMYLCASRKGVGNQPQHFGDGTRLSIL.

The V call is TRBV6-5, the J call TRBJ1-3; D is undetermined. CDR3 length: 15 residues. Trimming took 6 bases from V and 0 from J, leaving 12 bases between them. Germline-derived CDR1 and CDR2 are MNHEY and SVGAGI. CDR3 residues: CASRPRSLSGNTIYF. Here the CDR3 DNA reads TGTGCCAGCAGACCCAGGAGCCTCTCTGGAAACACCATATATTTT.

The chain is built from TRBV19 and TRBJ2-7; no reliable D call. Trimming took off 6 bases at V and 3 bases at J, with 15 bases between the two ends. The germline V gene encodes CDR1 LNHDA and CDR2 SQIVND (reference sequence). The CDR3 runs 14 residues. The CDR3 coding sequence is TGTGCCAGTAGCCCCCGGCCTAATATCTACGAGCAGTACTTC. Residues: CASSPRPNIYEQYF.

The genes are TRBV27 and TRBJ2-5; D is ambiguous. Trimming left V 2 bases short and J 3 bases short, with 1 base between. CDR3 length: 11 amino acids. From germline, CDR1 is MNHEY and CDR2 SMNVEV (reference sequence). The CDR3 region has the DNA TGTGCCAGCAGTTTAGAAGAGACCCAGTACTTC. Translating it yields CASSLEETQYF.